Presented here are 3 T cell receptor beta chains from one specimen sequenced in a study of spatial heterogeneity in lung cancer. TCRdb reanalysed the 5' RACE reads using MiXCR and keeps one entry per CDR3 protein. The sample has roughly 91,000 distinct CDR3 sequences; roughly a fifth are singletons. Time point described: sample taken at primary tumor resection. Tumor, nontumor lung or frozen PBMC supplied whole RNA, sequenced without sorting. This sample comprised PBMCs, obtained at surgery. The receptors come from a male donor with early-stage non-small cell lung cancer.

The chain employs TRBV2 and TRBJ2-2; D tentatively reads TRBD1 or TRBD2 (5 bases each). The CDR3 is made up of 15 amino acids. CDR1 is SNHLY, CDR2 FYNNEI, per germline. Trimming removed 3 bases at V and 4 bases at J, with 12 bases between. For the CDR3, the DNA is TGTGCCAGCAGTGAGGGGACCCACGGCACCGGGGAGCTGTTTTTT. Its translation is CASSEGTHGTGELFF.

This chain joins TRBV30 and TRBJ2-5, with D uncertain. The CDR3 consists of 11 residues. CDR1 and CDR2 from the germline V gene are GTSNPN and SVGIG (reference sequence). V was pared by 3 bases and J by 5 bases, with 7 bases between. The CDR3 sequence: CAWSPGETQYF. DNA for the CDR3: TGTGCCTGGAGCCCCGGGGAGACCCAGTACTTC.

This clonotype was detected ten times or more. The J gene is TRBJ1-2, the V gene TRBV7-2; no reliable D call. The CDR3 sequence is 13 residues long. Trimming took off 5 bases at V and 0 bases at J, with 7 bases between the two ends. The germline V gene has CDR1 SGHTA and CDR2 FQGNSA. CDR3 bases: TGTGCCAGCAGCCCAGACCCTAACTATGGCTACACCTTC. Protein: CASSPDPNYGYTF. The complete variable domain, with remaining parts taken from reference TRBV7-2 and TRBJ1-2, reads GAGVSQSPSNKVTEKGKDVELRCDPISGHTALYWYRQSLGQGLEFLIYFQGNSAPDKSGLPSDRFSAERTGGSVSTLTIQRTQQEDSAVYLCASSPDPNYGYTFGSGTRLTVV.